This TCR beta chain comes out of a study of blood T cell repertoires in COVID-19. Profiling relied on immunoSEQ multiplex PCR, and the TCRdb table lists in-frame clones only, not all of them. This table holds 200,000 to 250,000 clones, 70% to 90% found once. This clone was detected a few times. Germline CDR1 is SGHVS and CDR2 is FQNEAQ. The CDR3 has 17 residues. V lost 5 bases and J lost 5; bases outside the gene matches: 18. This chain connects TRBV7-8 to TRBJ2-7; 7 bases match TRBD2. This clonotype was obtained from a woman aged 18-30 years who had recovered from COVID-19. The specimen sequenced was peripheral blood. The CDR3 nucleotides are TGTGCCAGCAGCAAGTTGTTTCGTGGCGGGAGTTTCGACGAGCAGTACTTC. This sequence encodes CASSKLFRGGSFDEQYF. The whole variable domain, remainder taken from reference TRBV7-8 and TRBJ2-7, is GAGVSQSPRYKVAKRGQDVALRCDPISGHVSLFWYQQALGQGPEFLTYFQNEAQLDKSGLPSDRFFAERPEGSVSTLKIQRTQQEDSAVYLCASSKLFRGGSFDEQYFGPGTRLTVT.